The rows below give T cell receptor beta chains drawn from one sample of a study of blood T cell repertoires in COVID-19. The protocol was immunoSEQ multiplex PCR, while the TCRdb copy is restricted to in-frame clones and leaves out a portion. The profile shows around 270,000 clones, about 89% of them singletons. Sequenced sample: peripheral blood. The receptors were sampled from a man aged 40-50 years with acute or convalescent COVID-19. Both conserved end residues are part of each CDR3. A D gene is named only where the DNA matches it firmly. For some rows the clone size is stated as once, few or many, or as a class when expanded; others skip it.

cdr3_aa cdr3_nt j_call clone_size d_call v_call
CASSLHRGTEAFF TGTGCCAGCAGCCTACACCGAGGGACTGAAGCTTTCTTT TRBJ1-1 - - TRBV14
CASSVTSDNEQFF TGTGCCAGCAGCGTGACTAGCGACAATGAGCAGTTCTTC TRBJ2-1 - TRBD2 TRBV7-8
CASSRDRGDEQFF TGTGCCAGCAGCCGGGACAGGGGCGATGAGCAGTTCTTC TRBJ2-1 - TRBD1 TRBV12-3/TRBV12-4
CASSLGQGAYQETQYF TGCGCCAGCAGCTTGGGACAAGGGGCGTACCAAGAGACCCAGTACTTC TRBJ2-5 - - TRBV5-1
CASKEQGDANEKLFF TGTGCCAGCAAAGAACAGGGAGATGCTAATGAAAAACTGTTTTTT TRBJ1-4 - - TRBV6-5
CASSLQQGTVNTEAFF TGTGCCAGCAGCTTACAACAAGGGACAGTGAACACTGAAGCTTTCTTT TRBJ1-1 - TRBD1 TRBV13
CASSSGTGNEKLFF TGTGCCAGCAGCTCCGGGACAGGGAATGAAAAACTGTTTTTT TRBJ1-4 - TRBD1 TRBV11-2
CASSRTGVGETEAFF TGTGCCAGCAGCAGGACAGGGGTAGGAGAGACTGAAGCTTTCTTT TRBJ1-1 - TRBD1 TRBV5-5
CAISEQETGELFF TGTGCCATCAGTGAACAGGAAACCGGGGAGCTGTTTTTT TRBJ2-2 - - TRBV10-3
CASSITGVSNQPQHF TGTGCCAGTAGTATAACAGGAGTTAGCAATCAGCCCCAGCATTTT TRBJ1-5 - - TRBV19
CAWSTGSSGNTIYF TGTGCCTGGAGCACAGGGAGCTCTGGAAACACCATATATTTT TRBJ1-3 - - TRBV30
CSVLEFSGNTIYF TGCAGCGTCCTAGAGTTCTCTGGAAACACCATATATTTT TRBJ1-3 - - TRBV29-1
CASSSRGDTEAFF TGTGCCAGCAGTTCTCGGGGTGACACTGAAGCTTTCTTT TRBJ1-1 - - TRBV12-3/TRBV12-4
CASSIEPGTGGGNQPQHF TGTGCCAGTAGTATAGAGCCCGGGACAGGGGGAGGCAATCAGCCCCAGCATTTT TRBJ1-5 few TRBD1 TRBV19
CSVATTLPTEQYF TGCAGCGTCGCAACTACCCTCCCTACCGAGCAGTACTTC TRBJ2-7 - - TRBV29-1
CASSGNSPLHF TGTGCCAGTAGTGGCAATTCACCCCTCCACTTT TRBJ1-6 - - TRBV19
CASSVAGDHTGELFF TGTGCCAGCAGCGTAGCAGGGGATCACACCGGGGAGCTGTTTTTT TRBJ2-2 - - TRBV9
CASKRTGDRGGYTF TGTGCCAGCAAGAGGACAGGGGACCGGGGCGGCTACACCTTC TRBJ1-2 - TRBD1 TRBV2
CASTVLSSYNSPLHF TGTGCCAGCACCGTGCTGAGCTCCTATAATTCACCCCTCCACTTT TRBJ1-6 - - TRBV9
CASSPKHDSPLHF TGTGCCAGCAGTCCAAAACATGATTCACCCCTCCACTTT TRBJ1-6 - - TRBV12-3/TRBV12-4